Included here is one T cell receptor beta chain sequence, with context. The record originates from a study of shared clonotypes between healthy human individuals. V dropped 4 bases and J dropped 5 bases, with 13 bases sitting between them. Germline-derived CDR1 and CDR2 are PRHDT and FYEKMQ (reference sequence). The CDR3 is made up of 14 amino acids. Clones were sequenced by immunoSEQ multiplex PCR, and TCRdb holds only the in-frame ones, with some missing. The data contain some 500,000 clones, 79% of them seen just once; the ten biggest clones take up over 9.5%. The chain carries TRBV13 and TRBJ2-3; D possibly corresponds to TRBD1 (5 bases). The sequencing input was PBMCs. The receptor comes from a woman aged 40 to 50 in good health. Some clones in this sample may be carry-over from other donors' samples. The chain's CDR3 is CASSSYPTVDTQYF. CDR3 in DNA: TGTGCCAGCAGCTCGTATCCGACAGTAGATACGCAGTATTTT.